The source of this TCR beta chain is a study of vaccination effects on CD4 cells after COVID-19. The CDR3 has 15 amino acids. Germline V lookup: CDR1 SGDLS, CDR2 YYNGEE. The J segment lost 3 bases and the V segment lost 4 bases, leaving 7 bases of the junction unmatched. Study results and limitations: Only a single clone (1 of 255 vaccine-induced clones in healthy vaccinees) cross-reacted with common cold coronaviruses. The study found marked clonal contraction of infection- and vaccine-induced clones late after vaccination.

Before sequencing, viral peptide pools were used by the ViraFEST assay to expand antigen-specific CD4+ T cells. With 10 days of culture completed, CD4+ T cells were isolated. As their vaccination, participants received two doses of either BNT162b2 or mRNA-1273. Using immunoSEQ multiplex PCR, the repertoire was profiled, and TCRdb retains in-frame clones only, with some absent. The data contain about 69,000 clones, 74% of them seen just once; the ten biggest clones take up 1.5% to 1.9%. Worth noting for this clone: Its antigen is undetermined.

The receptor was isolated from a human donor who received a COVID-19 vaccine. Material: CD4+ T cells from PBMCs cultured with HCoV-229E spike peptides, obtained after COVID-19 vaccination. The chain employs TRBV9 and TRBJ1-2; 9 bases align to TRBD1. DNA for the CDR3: TGTGCCAGCAGCCCCTCCGGGACAGGGTACTATGGCTACACCTTC. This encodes CASSPSGTGYYGYTF.